The 25 T cell receptor beta chains below all came from one sample that was sequenced in a study of breast tumors, draining lymph nodes, adjacent tissues. TCRdb re-derived calls from the multiplex PCR reads in MiXCR, one entry per CDR3 protein. The data contain a few hundred thousand distinct CDR3 sequences, less than 40% of them singletons. Breast cancer patients provided tissue from their axillary draining lymph nodes. Sequences were obtained from axillary lymph node tissue. The source is a female donor with breast cancer. Some clones in this sample may be carry-over from other donors' samples.

As for this clonotype: A much larger clonotype is one base distant, so this may be a read error. V is TRBV7-2 and J is TRBJ2-5; TRBD2 agrees at 8 bases. CDR1 SGHTA and CDR2 FQGNSA come from the germline V gene. The CDR3 extends over 15 amino acids. This CDR3 is CASSLSIAGWETRYF. CDR3 in DNA: TGTGCCAGCAGCTTAAGTATAGCGGGATGGGAGACCCGGTACTTC.

The rearrangement links TRBV20-1 to TRBJ2-5, with D uncertain. Trimming cost V 2 bases and J 5 bases, with 9 bases left between them. This CDR3 has 12 residues. Germline lookup yields CDR1 DFQATT and CDR2 SNEGSKA (reference sequence). The DNA of the CDR3 is TGCAGTGCTAGACGTTCGCGGGAGACCCAGTACTTC. Protein product: CSARRSRETQYF.

Many counts were recorded for this clonotype. The gene calls are TRBV2 and TRBJ2-7, with D hard to call. The germline gives CDR1 SNHLY, CDR2 FYNNEI. The CDR3 is 14 amino acids. The V end was cut by 6 bases, the J end by 0 bases, with 12 bases between. The CDR3 DNA is TGTGCCAGCAGGACTTACCTCTACTCCTACGAGCAGTACTTC. Its protein is CASRTYLYSYEQYF.

The chain recombines TRBV4-1 with TRBJ2-5; TRBD1 matches 7 bases. The junction had 11 bases not matched to a gene; V was cut back by 1 base and J by 9 bases. Germline CDR1 reads MGHRA; CDR2 reads YSYEKL. This CDR3 comprises 15 residues. For the CDR3, the DNA is TGCGCCAGCAGCCAAGGACAGGGTGTTAGCCAGCCCCAGTACTTC. Protein product: CASSQGQGVSQPQYF.

This clonotype was seen at least ten times. This chain connects TRBV5-1 to TRBJ2-1; 10 bases are a match to TRBD2. The germline gives CDR1 SGHRS, CDR2 YFSETQ. There are 16 residues in the CDR3. V was clipped by 6 bases and J by 5 bases; unmatched bases: 11. Written as DNA, the CDR3 is TGCGCCAGCACCGCGGCTAGCGGGAGTACCAACAATGAGCAGTTCTTC. It yields the protein CASTAASGSTNNEQFF.

This clonotype was seen many times. The rearrangement joins TRBV19 to TRBJ2-2, with D hard to call. The CDR3 sequence is 12 residues long. Germline loops: CDR1 LNHDA, CDR2 SQIVND (reference sequence). V was cut by 6 bases and J by 8 bases, with 10 bases left in between. The CDR3 nucleotides read TGTGCCAGTAGGCTAGTTCCAGGGGAGCTGTTTTTT. Its protein product is CASRLVPGELFF.

This clonotype was counted many times. This chain uses TRBV19 with TRBJ1-5; no definite D call. The length of the CDR3 is 16 residues. V gave up 2 bases and J gave up 0 bases, with 11 bases separating them. Germline V gives CDR1 LNHDA, CDR2 SQIVND (reference sequence). CDR3 in amino acids: CASSIQAGNSNQPQHF. CDR3 bases: TGTGCCAGTAGTATACAAGCGGGGAATAGCAATCAGCCCCAGCATTTT.

The sample holds many counts of this clonotype. CDR3 DNA: TGCAGCGGTAACGACAGGGGGCGAGGATACAATGAGCAGTTCTTC. As protein: CSGNDRGRGYNEQFF. The chain recombines TRBV29-1 with TRBJ2-1; 10 bases line up with TRBD1. The CDR3 is made up of 15 amino acids. V gave up 7 bases and J gave up 4 bases; unmatched junction bases: 10. Germline values: CDR1 SQVTM, CDR2 ANQGSEA.

This clonotype was seen many times. This rearrangement joins TRBV12-3 or TRBV12-4 to TRBJ1-2, with D possibly matching TRBD1 (5 bases). The CDR3 extends over 15 amino acids. The V and J ends lost 2 bases and 2 bases respectively, with 12 bases between them. The CDR3 loop is CASSLSGRRNYGYTF. Written as DNA, the CDR3 is TGTGCCAGCAGTTTATCAGGGCGCAGGAACTATGGCTACACCTTC.

This clonotype was detected ten times or more. The chain links TRBV2 to TRBJ2-7; the match to TRBD1 covers 10 bases. The V segment lost 2 bases and the J segment 6 bases; nucleotides outside the gene matches: 7. Germline V lookup: CDR1 SNHLY, CDR2 FYNNEI. This CDR3 contains 15 residues. CDR3 in amino acids: CASSEYGGQGREQYF. For the CDR3, the DNA is TGTGCCAGCAGTGAATACGGGGGACAGGGGCGCGAGCAGTACTTC.

This chain uses TRBV6-6 with TRBJ2-7; 8 positions match TRBD1. V gave up 5 bases and J gave up 11 bases; unmatched junction bases: 8. The germline CDR1 and CDR2 sequences are MNHNY and SVGAGI (reference sequence). The CDR3 sequence is 12 residues long. CDR3 protein: CASSPIRTGKYF. The DNA for the CDR3 is TGTGCCAGCAGTCCGATCCGGACAGGGAAGTACTTC.

Ten or more counts support this clonotype. This chain connects TRBV19 to TRBJ1-6; weak D call: TRBD1 (5 bases). The CDR3 sequence is 16 residues long. V was shortened by 0 bases and J by 10 bases, with 16 bases between the two germline ends. CDR1 is LNHDA and CDR2 is SQIVND in the germline V gene (reference sequence). CDR3 sequence (DNA): TGTGCCAGTAGTATAGATCGTGGGCAGGGAGTATCACCCCTCCACTTT. Its protein product is CASSIDRGQGVSPLHF.

The gene calls are TRBV4-3 and TRBJ1-6; 11 positions agree with TRBD1. This CDR3 comprises 13 residues. The trim removed 1 base at V and 13 bases at J, leaving 0 bases unmatched. Germline values: CDR1 LGHNA, CDR2 YSLEER. In nucleotides, the CDR3 is TGCGCCAGCAGCCAAGGGGACAGGGGGCCCCTCCACTTT. This gives the protein CASSQGDRGPLHF.

This clonotype was counted ten times or more. The V and J genes are TRBV12-3 or TRBV12-4 and TRBJ2-3; D gene unclear. V was clipped by 6 bases and J by 2 bases, with 9 bases between them. The CDR3 consists of 13 residues. The CDR3 region has the DNA TGTGCCAGCAGACCCTCTTACACAGATACGCAGTATTTT. Translating it yields CASRPSYTDTQYF.

This clonotype was detected many times. This chain's CDR3 is CSALRGGGETQYF. The CDR3 nucleotides read TGCAGTGCTCTAAGGGGGGGCGGTGAGACCCAGTACTTC. J is TRBJ2-5 and V is TRBV20-1; D may be TRBD2 (7 bases). This CDR3 comprises 13 residues. The V gene's germline CDR1 is DFQATT and CDR2 SNEGSKA (reference sequence). Trimming cost V 5 bases and J 5 bases, with 15 bases left between them.

About this clonotype: The CDR3 end shows no conserved phenylalanine or tryptophan, and so a read error is likely. The DNA is left out, because the CDR3 cannot be placed on it with certainty; the CDR3 is given as TCRdb lists it. V and J are TRBV7-2 and TRBJ1-6; TRBD1, the table's D call, was not compared with the DNA. Germline lookup yields CDR1 SGHTA and CDR2 FQGNSA. The CDR3 is 11 amino acids in total, end residues counted. This chain's CDR3 is CASSSRDRANY.

This clonotype was recorded at least ten times. The chain carries TRBV6-5 and TRBJ1-6; no clear D gene. In germline, CDR1 is MNHEY, CDR2 SVGAGI. The CDR3 spans 14 residues. V was clipped by 7 bases and J by 11 bases, with 18 bases between them. CDR3 amino acids: CASTPGIFHTPLHF. In nucleotides, the CDR3 is TGTGCCAGCACCCCCGGGATCTTTCACACACCCCTCCACTTT.

The J gene is TRBJ2-7, the V gene TRBV2, with 11 nucleotides matching TRBD2. Germline values: CDR1 SNHLY, CDR2 FYNNEI. The CDR3 extends over 11 amino acids. The CDR3 loop reads CARGTSGGLYF. In DNA form, the CDR3 reads TGTGCTAGGGGCACTAGCGGGGGCCTGTACTTC.

Ten or more counts support this clonotype. The chain has TRBV7-3 and TRBJ2-7, with 8 bases lining up with TRBD1. Germline V CDR1 and CDR2: SGHTA, FQGTGA. The V and J ends lost 3 bases and 7 bases, in that order; junction bases with no gene match: 8. This CDR3 spans 14 amino acids. This CDR3 reads CASSFGDRGSEQYF. DNA of the CDR3: TGTGCCAGCAGCTTCGGAGACAGGGGATCTGAGCAGTACTTC.

This clonotype was recorded at least ten times. The rearrangement links TRBV5-6 to TRBJ2-5, with 7 bases fitting TRBD2. The germline gives CDR1 SGHDT, CDR2 YYEEEE. V lost 3 bases to trimming and J lost 0 bases; unmatched junction nucleotides: 8. There are 16 residues in the CDR3. Written as DNA, the CDR3 is TGTGCCAGCAGCTACGCGGGAGCAGGGTACCAAGAGACCCAGTACTTC. Its protein product is CASSYAGAGYQETQYF.

This clonotype was counted at least ten times. The rearrangement links TRBV12-3 or TRBV12-4 to TRBJ2-1; 9 bases map to TRBD2. CDR3 length: 14 amino acids. The junction had 6 bases not matched to a gene; V was cut back by 5 bases and J by 7 bases. The CDR3 region is CASSRLAGRNEQFF. The CDR3 DNA reads as TGTGCCAGCAGTCGGCTAGCGGGAAGAAATGAGCAGTTCTTC.

This chain links TRBV9 with TRBJ1-6; D gene ambiguous. The ends were cut back, 2 bases at V and 8 bases at J, with 14 bases in the middle. The germline V gene has CDR1 SGDLS and CDR2 YYNGEE. The CDR3 has 15 amino acids. The CDR3 here is CASSVSGSGDSPLHF. The CDR3 DNA sequence: TGTGCCAGCAGCGTTTCCGGCAGTGGGGATTCACCCCTCCACTTT.

The chain recombines TRBV6-1 with TRBJ2-1; D might be TRBD1 (6 bases). The CDR3 sequence is 13 residues long. Trimming took off 5 bases at V and 9 bases at J, with 14 bases between the two ends. Germline CDR1 is MNHNS and CDR2 is SASEGT. The CDR3 sequence is CASSTSQGSEQFF. In nucleotides, the CDR3 is TGTGCCAGCAGTACATCACAGGGCAGTGAGCAGTTCTTC.

This clonotype was seen repeatedly, ten times or more. V gene TRBV10-3 combines with J gene TRBJ2-2, with TRBD2 identical over 8 bases. V was pared by 6 bases and J by 1 base, with 7 bases of the junction left unmatched. Germline V gene data show CDR1 as ENHRY and CDR2 as SYGVKD. The CDR3 spans 16 residues. CDR3 residues: CAIRRKAGVNTGELFF. CDR3 nucleotide sequence: TGTGCCATCAGAAGAAAAGCGGGGGTGAACACCGGGGAGCTGTTTTTT.

This clonotype appeared many times. This chain connects TRBV20-1 to TRBJ2-5; D is unresolved. The CDR3 has 12 residues. CDR1 is DFQATT and CDR2 is SNEGSKA in the germline V gene (reference sequence). V was clipped by 5 bases and J by 5 bases, with 12 bases between them. In DNA form, the CDR3 reads TGCAGTGCTCACACAGTGTCCGAGACCCAGTACTTC. Translation gives CSAHTVSETQYF.